This TCR beta chain was captured by sequencing in a study of T cell responses to AZD1222 COVID-19 vaccine. Study-wide results and limits: Only five or six AZD1222 recipients were seropositive at baseline.

About this clone: The antigen remains unidentified.

Trimming stripped 3 bases from V and 2 bases from J, with 10 bases between. The CDR3 length is 14 residues. CDR1 and CDR2 (germline): MNHEY, SVGAGI. Measured with immunoSEQ multiplex PCR; TCRdb has only the in-frame clones, and not every one. The data contain roughly 150,000 clones, approximately 90% of them seen just once; the ten biggest clones take up around 2.1%. The sample in question was peripheral blood, obtained 28 days after the second AZD1222 dose. The chain employs TRBV6-5 and TRBJ1-2; the D is unclear. The TCR was taken from an adult who received the AZD1222 COVID-19 vaccine. CDR3 DNA: TGTGCCAGCAGTTATGGTCAGGCCAACTATGGCTACACCTTC. Protein product: CASSYGQANYGYTF.